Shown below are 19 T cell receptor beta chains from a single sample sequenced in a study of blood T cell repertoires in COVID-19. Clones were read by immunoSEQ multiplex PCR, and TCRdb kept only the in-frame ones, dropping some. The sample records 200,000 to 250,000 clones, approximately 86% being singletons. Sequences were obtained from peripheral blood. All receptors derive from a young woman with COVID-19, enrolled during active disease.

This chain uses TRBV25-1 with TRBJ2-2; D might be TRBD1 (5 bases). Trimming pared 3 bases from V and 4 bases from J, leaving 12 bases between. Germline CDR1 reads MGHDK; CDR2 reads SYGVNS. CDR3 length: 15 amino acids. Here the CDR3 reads CASSDTTGTTGELFF. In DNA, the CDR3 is TGTGCCAGCAGTGATACCACAGGTACCACCGGGGAGCTGTTTTTT.

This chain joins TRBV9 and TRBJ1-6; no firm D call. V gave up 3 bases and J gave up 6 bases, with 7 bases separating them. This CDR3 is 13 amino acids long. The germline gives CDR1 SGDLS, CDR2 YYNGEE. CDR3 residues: CASSGALNSPLHF. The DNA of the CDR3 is TGTGCCAGCAGCGGGGCCCTTAATTCACCCCTCCACTTT.

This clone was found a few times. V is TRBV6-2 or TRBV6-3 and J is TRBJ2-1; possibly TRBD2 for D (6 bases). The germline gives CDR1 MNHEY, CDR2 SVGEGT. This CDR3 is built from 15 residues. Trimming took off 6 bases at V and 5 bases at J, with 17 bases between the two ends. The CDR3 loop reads CASSLRLGIDNEQFF. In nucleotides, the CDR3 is TGTGCCAGCAGCCTAAGACTAGGGATTGACAATGAGCAGTTCTTC.

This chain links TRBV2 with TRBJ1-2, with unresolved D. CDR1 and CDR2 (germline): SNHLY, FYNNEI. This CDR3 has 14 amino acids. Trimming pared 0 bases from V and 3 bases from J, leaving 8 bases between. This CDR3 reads CASSEARRYYGYTF. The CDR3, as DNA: TGTGCCAGCAGTGAAGCGAGGCGATACTATGGCTACACCTTC. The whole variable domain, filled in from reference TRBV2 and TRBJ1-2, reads EPEVTQTPSHQVTQMGQEVILRCVPISNHLYFYWYRQILGQKVEFLVSFYNNEISEKSEIFDDQFSVERPDGSNFTLKIRSTKLEDSAMYFCASSEARRYYGYTFGSGTRLTVV.

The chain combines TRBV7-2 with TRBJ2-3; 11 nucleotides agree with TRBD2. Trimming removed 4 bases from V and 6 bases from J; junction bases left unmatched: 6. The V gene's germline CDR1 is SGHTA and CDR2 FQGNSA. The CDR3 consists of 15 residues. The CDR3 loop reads CASSSTSGSGDTQYF. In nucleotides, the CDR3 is TGTGCCAGCAGCTCCACTAGCGGGAGTGGGGATACGCAGTATTTT.

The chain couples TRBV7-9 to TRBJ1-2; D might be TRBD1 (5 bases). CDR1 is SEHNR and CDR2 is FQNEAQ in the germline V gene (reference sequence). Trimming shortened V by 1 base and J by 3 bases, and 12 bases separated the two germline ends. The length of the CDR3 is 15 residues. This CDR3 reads CASSLGSGSDYGYTF. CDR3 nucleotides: TGTGCCAGCAGCTTAGGTTCAGGGTCTGACTATGGCTACACCTTC.

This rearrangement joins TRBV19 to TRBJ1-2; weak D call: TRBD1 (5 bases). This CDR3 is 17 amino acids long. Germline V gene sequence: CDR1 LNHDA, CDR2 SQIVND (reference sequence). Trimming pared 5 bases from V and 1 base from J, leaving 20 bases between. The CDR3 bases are TGTGCCAGTAGTGGCACGACAGCGACCACTTTTAACTATGGCTACACCTTC. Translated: CASSGTTATTFNYGYTF.

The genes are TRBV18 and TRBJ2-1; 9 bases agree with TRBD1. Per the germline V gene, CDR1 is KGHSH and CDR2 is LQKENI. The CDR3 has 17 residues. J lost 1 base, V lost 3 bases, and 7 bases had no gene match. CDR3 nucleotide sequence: TGTGCCAGCTCACCTCGACAGGGGGTATTTTCCTACAATGAGCAGTTCTTC. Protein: CASSPRQGVFSYNEQFF.

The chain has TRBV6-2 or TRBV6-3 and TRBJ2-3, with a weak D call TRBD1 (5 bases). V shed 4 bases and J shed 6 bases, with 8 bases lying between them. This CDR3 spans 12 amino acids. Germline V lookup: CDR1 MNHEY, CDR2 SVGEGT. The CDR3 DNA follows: TGTGCCAGCAGTTCGACAGCCGATACGCAGTATTTT. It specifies CASSSTADTQYF.

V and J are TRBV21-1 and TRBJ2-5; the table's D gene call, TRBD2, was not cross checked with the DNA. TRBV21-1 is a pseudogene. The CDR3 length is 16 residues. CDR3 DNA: TGTGCCAGCGCGAGACTAGCGGGACGGTACCAAGAGACCCAGTACTTC. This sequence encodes CASARLAGRYQETQYF.

CDR3 nucleotides: TGTGCCAGCAGCCACGGACTTATTTCCTGGGGTGAGCAGTTCTTC. It encodes CASSHGLISWGEQFF. V usage is TRBV14 and J usage is TRBJ2-1; TRBD2 might be the D (5 bases). The CDR3 is 15 residues long. The germline V and J ends were trimmed by 3 bases and 9 bases, with 18 bases remaining between them. Germline loops: CDR1 SGHDN, CDR2 FVKESK. Supplemented by reference TRBV14 and TRBJ2-1, the full variable domain reads EAGVTQFPSHSVIEKGQTVTLRCDPISGHDNLYWYRRVMGKEIKFLLHFVKESKQDESGMPNNRFLAERTGGTYSTLKVQPAELEDSGVYFCASSHGLISWGEQFFGPGTRLTVL.

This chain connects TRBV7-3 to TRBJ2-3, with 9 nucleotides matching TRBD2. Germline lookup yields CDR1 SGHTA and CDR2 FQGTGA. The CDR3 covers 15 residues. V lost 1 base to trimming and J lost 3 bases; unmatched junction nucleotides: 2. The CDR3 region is CASSLNSGSTDTQYF. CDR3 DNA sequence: TGTGCCAGCAGCTTAAATAGCGGGAGTACAGATACGCAGTATTTT.

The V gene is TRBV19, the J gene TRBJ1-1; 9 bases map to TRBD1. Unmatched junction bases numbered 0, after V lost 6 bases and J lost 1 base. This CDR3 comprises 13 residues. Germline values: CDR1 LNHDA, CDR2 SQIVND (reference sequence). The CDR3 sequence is CASRDRGNTEAFF. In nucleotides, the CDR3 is TGTGCCAGTAGGGACAGGGGGAACACTGAAGCTTTCTTT.

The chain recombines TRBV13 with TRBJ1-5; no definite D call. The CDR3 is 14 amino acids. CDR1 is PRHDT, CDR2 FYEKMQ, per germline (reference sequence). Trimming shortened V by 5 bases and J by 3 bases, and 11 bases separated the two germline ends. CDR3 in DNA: TGTGCCAGCAGCCCCCGGGAGTTCAATCAGCCCCAGCATTTT. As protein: CASSPREFNQPQHF.

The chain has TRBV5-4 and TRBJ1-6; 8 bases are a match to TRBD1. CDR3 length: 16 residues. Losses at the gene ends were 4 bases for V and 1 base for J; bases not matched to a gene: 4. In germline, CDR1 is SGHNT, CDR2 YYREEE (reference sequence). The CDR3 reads CASSRTGRSYNSPLHF. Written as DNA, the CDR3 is TGTGCCAGCAGCCGGACAGGGAGGTCCTATAATTCACCCCTCCACTTT.

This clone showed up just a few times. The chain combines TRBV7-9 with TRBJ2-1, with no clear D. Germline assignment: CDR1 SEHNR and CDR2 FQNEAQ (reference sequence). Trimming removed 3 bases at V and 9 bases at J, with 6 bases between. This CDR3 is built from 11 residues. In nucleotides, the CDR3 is TGTGCCAGCAGCTTTACGCGTGAGCAGTTCTTC. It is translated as CASSFTREQFF.

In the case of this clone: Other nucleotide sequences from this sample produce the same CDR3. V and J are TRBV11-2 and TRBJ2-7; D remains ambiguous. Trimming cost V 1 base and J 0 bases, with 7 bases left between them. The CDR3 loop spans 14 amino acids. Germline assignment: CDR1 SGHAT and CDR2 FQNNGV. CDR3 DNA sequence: TGTGCCAGCAGCTTAGGTCGGGTCTCCTACGAGCAGTACTTC. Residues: CASSLGRVSYEQYF.

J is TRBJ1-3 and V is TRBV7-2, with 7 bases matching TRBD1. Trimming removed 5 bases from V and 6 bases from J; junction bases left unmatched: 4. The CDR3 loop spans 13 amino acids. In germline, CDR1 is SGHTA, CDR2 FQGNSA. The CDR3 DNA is TGTGCCAGCAGCCCCGACAGGGTAAACACCATATATTTT. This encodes CASSPDRVNTIYF.

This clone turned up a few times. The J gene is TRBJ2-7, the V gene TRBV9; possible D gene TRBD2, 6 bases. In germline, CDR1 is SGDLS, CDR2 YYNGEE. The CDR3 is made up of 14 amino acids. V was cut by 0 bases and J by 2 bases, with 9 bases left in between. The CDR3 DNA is TGTGCCAGCAGCGTAGGCGGGACGGCCTACGAGCAGTACTTC. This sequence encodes CASSVGGTAYEQYF.